This TCR beta chain was obtained from a study of OX40 agonist ivuxolimab in advanced cancers. Study details: Ivuxolimab, an antibody acting as an agonist of OX40 (CD134), was used to treat patients. Among those treated, three patients had partial responses, one with hepatocellular carcinoma and two with cutaneous melanoma. The study, taken as a whole, reports: CD8+ T cells showed, on average, more clonal expansion than CD4+ cells.

In regard to this clone: Its matching antigen is unknown.

TCRdb's copy holds only in-frame clones and misses some; the assay was immunoSEQ multiplex PCR. This table has tens of thousands of clones, 85% to 90% appearing once. The germline CDR1 and CDR2 sequences are SGHNT and YYREEE (reference sequence). The V segment lost 4 bases and the J segment 1 base; nucleotides outside the gene matches: 11. The CDR3 covers 16 residues. The rearrangement links TRBV5-4 to TRBJ2-7, with TRBD1 matching 7 bases. The source was CD4+ or CD8+ T cells sorted from blood, collected in a trial of the OX40 agonist ivuxolimab. The source of this sequence is an adult with an advanced solid tumor such as melanoma, head and neck, liver or kidney cancer. CDR3 sequence (DNA): TGTGCCAGCAGCGGGCAGACGGACAGGACGTCCTACGAGCAGTACTTC. This codes for CASSGQTDRTSYEQYF.